Sequencing of this T cell receptor (beta chain) was carried out in a study (dated by TCRdb to between 2014 and 2017). About the full investigation: Whether tumor-infiltrating Tregs in breast cancer are recruited from blood Tregs or converted in situ from other CD4+ T cell subsets was tested.

Including cysteine and phenylalanine, the CDR3 has 14 amino acids. Here the CDR3 DNA is all that survives: 42 bases in frame from base 1. CDR1 and CDR2 are drawn from the germline V gene (reference sequence): DFQATT, SNEGSKA. V is shortened by 2 bases, J by 1 base, and the region joining them spans 11 bases. Overall study outcomes, separate from this receptor: Tumor memory CD4+ T cell TCR gene usage was found to cluster with blood and lymph node memory CD4+ cells and with lymph node naive CD4+ cells. Validation in the larger cohort was restricted to a single TCR beta V-J rearrangement rather than whole repertoires. The greatest overlap of tumor-infiltrating Treg TCR alpha and beta sequences was observed with tumor naive CD4+ T cells, followed by blood naive CD4+ T cells.

Cells that were CD4+CD25+CD127-/low were the ones isolated as Tregs. Tregs, naive and memory CD4+ T cells from tumor, blood and ipsilateral draining lymph nodes of roughly 5 breast cancer patients underwent full-length TCR alpha and beta sequencing. Tumor tissue, along with lymph nodes from ipsilateral axillary dissection, was perfused with PBS, minced, and then digested using collagenase I and hyaluronidase. Ficoll density gradient centrifugation was used to isolate mononuclear cells from lymph nodes or from 50 ml of peripheral blood. A purity exceeding 90% was confirmed by FACS for the sorted cell populations. Amplification of full-length TCR variable regions was done by 5' RACE PCR using constant-region reverse primers, and this step was followed by semi-nested PCR with Nested Universal Primer A. Using the ReliaPrep RNA Cell Miniprep System, total RNA was extracted, and the SMARTer RACE 5'/3' Kit was then used to reverse transcribe the RNA into 5'RACE-ready cDNA. Multiplex adaptors were used to barcode full-length TCR alpha and beta libraries, and the barcoded libraries were sequenced on an Illumina MiSeq. In the paper's pipeline: Sequencing data were pooled across the five patients for each of nine subset-tissue groups and compared by unsupervised clustering of TCR gene usage. Repertoire similarity was calculated with the Morisita-Horn index, weighting shared sequences by their contribution to each repertoire. TCRdb took the public reads, trimmed them with fastp at Q25, ran MiXCR for clone calling and kept in-frame beta chains. Entries are consolidated by CDR3 protein sequence, retaining the most common genes and DNA. It is TCRdb's table, rather than the study itself, that gives the V and J calls and clone size. This sample has fewer than 13,000 distinct CDR3 sequences in its table, and 15% to 20% of those were observed once. 3.8% of the sample is held by the ten biggest clonotypes.

As a fraction of the sample, this clonotype is medium-sized (0.01 to 0.1%). This clone's antigen is unknown. Qualities for individual bases were not recorded, and no much larger clone is one base off. Input material: Tregs sorted from a lymph node. This sequence originates from a female donor with breast cancer. Recombination joined TRBV20-1 with TRBJ2-5, and TRBD2 may be the D gene, going by 6 matching bases. The CDR3 region: CSARLAPRQETQYF. The nucleotides read TGCAGTGCTAGACTAGCGCCTCGCCAAGAGACCCAGTACTTC.